A selection of T cell receptor beta chains follows, all from one sample in a study of cytomegalovirus exposure and HLA in healthy donors. TCRdb's copy holds only in-frame clones and misses some; the assay was immunoSEQ multiplex PCR. The repertoire holds 95,000 to 150,000 clones, more than 60% seen once, with 1.5% in the top ten. Source material: PBMCs. The source is a man aged 18 to 29 in good health and CMV-seronegative. Both conserved end residues are trimmed from each CDR3. Fields, in order: J gene, V gene, CDR3 protein.

TRBJ2-3	TRBV4-1	ASSLGEGFTDTQY
TRBJ1-5	TRBV19	ASNFKPERPQH
NA	TRBV7-3	ASSRDRGYEQY
TRBJ2-1	TRBV5-1	ASQTGALFYNEQF
TRBJ2-5	TRBV18	ASSGGQQETQY
TRBJ1-3	TRBV28	ASSFGYTIY
TRBJ2-3	TRBV4-3	ASSQGPGRTQY
TRBJ1-6	TRBV6-1	ASSERIRTGRSSYNSPLH
TRBJ2-7	TRBV9	ASSVGPSGGSYEQY
TRBJ2-1	TRBV25-1	ASSKGGVLAGTSNEQF
TRBJ1-2	TRBV28	ASTLSVERYGYT
TRBJ1-2	TRBV28	ASSYPGAPGGYT
TRBJ1-5	TRBV18	ASSPSEREQPQH
TRBJ1-1	TRBV10-2	ASRERDTNTEAF
TRBJ2-2	TRBV18	ASSPPSGDTGELF
TRBJ2-1	TRBV11-2	ASVALAGGYEQF
TRBJ2-7	TRBV10-1	ASSSQGYSEQY
TRBJ2-1	TRBV29-1	SVGLAEENEQF
TRBJ2-1	TRBV7-9	ASSNNVQSYNEQF
TRBJ1-5	TRBV9	ASSVEGAGQPQH
TRBJ2-7	TRBV28	ASSKGGYGEQY
TRBJ2-1	TRBV19	ASSKMRGAYNEQF
TRBJ1-5	TRBV7-9	ASSDRGNQPQH
TRBJ1-1	TRBV27	ASLQGRKAF
TRBJ2-2	TRBV10-3	AIKSTGDTGELF
TRBJ1-2	TRBV6-6	ASSYREGRGTGGYT
TRBJ2-5	TRBV5-8	ASSLMGQGSETQY
TRBJ1-2	TRBV30	AWSVQGKGYT